This TCR beta chain emerged from a study of T cells in Graves' hyperthyroidism and ophthalmopathy. The CDR3 is 13 amino acids. V dropped 7 bases and J dropped 4; count of bases not matched to a gene: 4. Germline lookup yields CDR1 MNHNS and CDR2 SASEGT. This clonotype was counted ten times or more. What it recognizes is unknown. Whole-study findings and limits: The authors' 13 V-J model separated ophthalmopathy from stable hyperthyroidism. Most clonotypes expanded in the thyroid (above 0.001) were also present in blood. Median prediction lead before ophthalmopathy onset was around 6.9 months with the model.

The investigators amplified TCR beta CDR3 regions from RNA transcripts. TCR CDR3 underwent first-round RT-PCR with the HTBI primer set. TCRdb reprocessed the multiplex PCR reads with MiXCR, giving one entry per CDR3 protein. The table lists more than 300,000 distinct CDR3 sequences, approximately 17% of them singletons. Sequencing was performed on blood. The chain has TRBV6-1 and TRBJ1-1; 9 bases line up with TRBD1. The source is a young woman with Graves' hyperthyroidism that later progressed to Graves' ophthalmopathy. The CDR3 reads CASNDRGVTEAFF. The CDR3 region has the DNA TGTGCCAGCAATGACAGGGGGGTCACTGAAGCTTTCTTT.